The present TCR beta chain was sequenced within a study of T cells in Graves' hyperthyroidism and ophthalmopathy. CDR1 and CDR2 from the germline V gene are SGHNT and YENEEA. The CDR3 spans 15 residues. With 4 bases clipped from V and 5 bases from J, the junction kept 3 bases outside the gene matches. Amplification yielded TCR beta CDR3 regions, with RNA transcripts as the source. An initial round of RT-PCR targeting the TCR CDR3 relied on the HTBI primer set. TCRdb analysed the multiplex PCR reads with MiXCR anew, one entry per CDR3 protein. This table has 600,000 to 850,000 distinct CDR3 sequences, about 19% appearing once. This clonotype came up many times. Uncontrolled infections, other autoimmune diseases, pregnancy or lactation led to exclusion of patients.

This sequence was found in a woman between 45 and 65 years old with Graves' hyperthyroidism that later progressed to Graves' ophthalmopathy. Sequences were obtained from blood. This chain uses TRBV11-3 with TRBJ2-3; 13 bases agree with TRBD2. The CDR3 here is CASSSGLAGVDTQYF. CDR3 DNA sequence: TGTGCCAGCAGCTCTGGACTAGCGGGGGTAGATACGCAGTATTTT.